This TCR beta chain appears in the sequencing data of a study of T cells in Graves' hyperthyroidism and ophthalmopathy. On the study more broadly: Before treatment of any kind, peripheral blood was taken at initial diagnosis. Study-level points and caveats: The model identified upcoming ophthalmopathy a median approximately six months ahead of onset. Researchers found most expanded thyroid clonotypes above 0.001 in blood as well.

What was amplified from RNA transcripts were TCR beta CDR3 regions. TCR CDR3 underwent first-round RT-PCR with the HTBI primer set. From the multiplex PCR reads, TCRdb called clonotypes with MiXCR, one entry per CDR3 protein. The profile shows about half a million distinct CDR3 sequences, roughly 16% of them singletons. Individuals with ophthalmopathy presented a Clinical Activity Score of at least 3, a NOSPECS grade of at least 4 and a duration under 3 months. This clonotype was counted ten times or more. Its specificity is unknown. The CDR3 has 16 amino acids. Germline V gives CDR1 MNHNS, CDR2 SASEGT. Trimming cost V 5 bases and J 3 bases, with 17 bases left between them.

The chain is built from TRBV6-1 and TRBJ1-5, with D possibly being TRBD1 (5 bases). The sequence was collected from a woman in her twenties or thirties with Graves' ophthalmopathy. The sequencing input was blood. CDR3 sequence (DNA): TGTGCCAGCAGTTTGGTCGGAACAGGTTCCAATCAGCCCCAGCATTTT. It is translated as CASSLVGTGSNQPQHF.